This T cell receptor (beta chain) emerged from a study of T cell changes during pregnancy in multiple sclerosis. Trimming stripped 10 bases from V and 4 bases from J, with 11 bases between. Germline CDR1 SNHLY, CDR2 FYNNEI. The CDR3 has 12 amino acids. Clones were read by immunoSEQ multiplex PCR, and TCRdb kept only the in-frame ones, dropping some. The sample has 40,000 to 60,000 clones; over 80% are singletons. The TCR comes from a female donor with multiple sclerosis, enrolled in a pregnancy study. The gene calls are TRBV2 and TRBJ1-5, with unresolved D. The sample here was CD4+ T cells from peripheral blood mononuclear cells, taken in the third trimester of pregnancy. CDR3 sequence reads: CATEHSNQPQHF. CDR3 in DNA: TGTGCCACCGAGCACAGTAATCAGCCCCAGCATTTT.